A single sample gave rise to the 8 T cell receptor beta chains below, sequenced in a study of blood T cell repertoires in COVID-19. Produced via immunoSEQ multiplex PCR; TCRdb's table is partial and in-frame only. The table has approximately 270,000 clones, 70% to 90% seen once; the top ten hold around 1.7%. The sequencing input was PBMCs or T cells enriched from blood (not recorded which). These receptors all stem from a man aged 40-55 years who had recovered from COVID-19.

In DNA form, the CDR3 reads TGTGCCAGCAGTTTGGGCAGTCGGATATTCTATGGCTACACCTTC. This codes for CASSLGSRIFYGYTF. The chain is built from TRBV28 and TRBJ1-2, with D unclear. Germline CDR1 MDHEN, CDR2 SYDVKM. Deletions cut 3 bases from V and 4 bases from J, with 15 bases between. This CDR3 region has 15 residues.

The chain couples TRBV28 to TRBJ1-2; D not certain. V was cut by 8 bases and J by 4 bases, with 14 bases left in between. Per the germline V gene, CDR1 is MDHEN and CDR2 is SYDVKM. This CDR3 spans 13 amino acids. Here the CDR3 reads CASRGQVLYGYTF. In nucleotides, the CDR3 is TGTGCCAGCCGTGGGCAGGTCCTCTATGGCTACACCTTC.

V and J are TRBV7-9 and TRBJ1-1; TRBD1 might be the D (5 bases). V gave up 8 bases and J gave up 0 bases, with 22 bases separating them. Looked up from germline, CDR1 is SEHNR and CDR2 is FQNEAQ (reference sequence). The CDR3 spans 17 residues. DNA for the CDR3: TGTGCCAGCTCTCAAGATTCGGGGCGGGGACTGAACACTGAAGCTTTCTTT. Amino acid sequence: CASSQDSGRGLNTEAFF.

This chain joins TRBV2 and TRBJ1-5; D ambiguous. CDR3 length equals 14 residues. Deletions cut 1 base from V and 9 bases from J, with 13 bases between. Germline V gene lookup returns CDR1 SNHLY and CDR2 FYNNEI. The CDR3 reads CASSEGRHLSPQHF. Written as DNA, the CDR3 is TGTGCCAGCAGTGAAGGCAGGCACTTGTCGCCCCAGCATTTT.

The gene calls are TRBV6-7 and TRBJ1-2; 7 bases fit TRBD1. TRBV6-7 is noted as an ORF with a role that remains uncertain. This CDR3 is 16 amino acids long. V gave up 10 bases and J gave up 8 bases; unmatched junction bases: 22. The CDR3: CATFFTYRGPRGGYTF. CDR3 nucleotides: TGTGCCACCTTCTTTACATACAGGGGCCCTAGGGGAGGCTACACCTTC.

The chain carries TRBV18 and TRBJ2-5, with D maybe TRBD2 (7 bases). CDR3 length: 17 amino acids. V was trimmed by 5 bases and J by 5 bases, leaving 24 bases between them. Germline V lookup: CDR1 KGHSH, CDR2 LQKENI. CDR3 in DNA: TGTGCCAGCTCAGCACTAGGGGGGGCCCGAAATCACGAGACCCAGTACTTC. Its translation: CASSALGGARNHETQYF.

About this clone: Sequence at one end of the junction differs from germline and may be a read error. The rearrangement uses TRBV28 and TRBJ2-7; D gene uncertain. Germline lookup yields CDR1 MDHEN and CDR2 SYDVKM. This CDR3 is 15 amino acids long. DNA for the CDR3: TGTGCCAGCAGTTGGTCCGGCACTATACCGTTATTTTGGAACTTC. Translation gives CASSWSGTIPLFWNF.

V usage is TRBV5-8 and J usage is TRBJ2-3, with 11 positions matching TRBD2. The CDR3 sequence is 19 residues long. The V and J ends lost 0 bases and 4 bases, in that order; junction bases with no gene match: 13. CDR1 and CDR2 from the germline V gene are SGHTS and YDEGEE. DNA of the CDR3: TGTGCCAGCAGCTTGGTGGTGGTGTTAACTAGCGGGAGCCCAGATACGCAGTATTTT. It codes for CASSLVVVLTSGSPDTQYF. The variable domain in full, with the rest retrieved from reference TRBV5-8 and TRBJ2-3, is EAGVTQSPTHLIKTRGQQATLRCSPISGHTSVYWYQQALGLGLQFLLWYDEGEERNRGNFPPRFSGRQFPNYSSELNVNALELEDSALYLCASSLVVVLTSGSPDTQYFGPGTRLTVL.